This T cell receptor (beta chain) originates from a study of spatial heterogeneity in lung cancer. The CDR3 runs to 18 residues. CDR1 SGHKS and CDR2 YYEKEE come from the germline V gene (reference sequence). Trimming removed 0 bases from V and 1 base from J, with 14 bases in between. The time point here: blood at routine non-recurrence follow-up after resection. TCRdb independently ran MiXCR on the 5' RACE reads; one entry per CDR3 protein. This table has 95,000 to 120,000 distinct CDR3 sequences, less than 14% appearing once. The source was PBMCs, collected at follow-up. The chain employs TRBV5-5 and TRBJ2-6; D is undetermined. The sequence came from a female donor with early-stage non-small cell lung cancer. CDR3 in amino acids: CASSLAVHPKSGANVLTF. CDR3 DNA sequence: TGTGCCAGCAGCTTGGCCGTACATCCGAAATCTGGGGCCAACGTCCTGACTTTC.